This T cell receptor (beta chain) was sequenced during a study of PD-L1 blockade in urothelial cancer. In the study overall: Atezolizumab therapy began for patients around 2014, dosed at 1,200 mg intravenously every 3 weeks. Blood analyses occurred 3 weeks (second dose) and 6 weeks post treatment start. Peripheral blood specimens exhibited a median yield of about 140,000 T cells.

Time point denoted: pretreatment peripheral blood. Patients' cancers were locally advanced or metastatic urothelial carcinomas. Method: immunoSEQ multiplex PCR; TCRdb's copy keeps in-frame clones and lacks some. The sample records under 95,000 clones, 84% being singletons. Source: PBMCs, taken around atezolizumab (anti-PD-L1) treatment. The source of this sequence is a woman aged 65 to 85 with urothelial cancer.

The CDR3 coding sequence is TGTGCCAGCAGTGGGGGGGAGGCGATGCAGATTGAAGCTTTCTTT. Translated, it gives CASSGGEAMQIEAFF. The rearrangement uses TRBV6-1 and TRBJ1-1, with D possibly matching TRBD1 (5 bases). The germline CDR1 and CDR2 sequences are MNHNS and SASEGT. With 4 bases removed from V and 7 bases from J, the gap between germline ends came to 19 bases. This CDR3 is 15 amino acids long.